This note documents a single T cell receptor (beta chain) sequence. Source study methods: The authors estimated nucleated cell counts from reference gene primer amplification. Sequenced by immunoSEQ multiplex PCR; TCRdb stores in-frame clones only, minus some. The V and J calls and clone size come from that table; D and trimming were worked out from the DNA. This repertoire shows roughly 67,000 clones, 60% to 85% found once; its top ten account for approximately 20%. Per the germline V gene, CDR1 is MDHEN and CDR2 is SYDVKM. The CDR3 loop spans 15 amino acids. Trimming took off 5 bases at V and 0 bases at J, with 14 bases between the two ends. This sample was taken from a study of blood T cell repertoires in COVID-19. Study background: COVID-19 samples, acute and convalescent, were from the United States, Italy and Spain.

This sequence was found in a human donor in a cohort sampled during active COVID-19. The chain couples TRBV28 to TRBJ2-7; D unclear. The material sequenced was peripheral blood. The CDR3 DNA sequence: TGTGCCAGCAGTCCGGTTGGGCGTAGCTCCTACGAGCAGTACTTC. Amino acids: CASSPVGRSSYEQYF.